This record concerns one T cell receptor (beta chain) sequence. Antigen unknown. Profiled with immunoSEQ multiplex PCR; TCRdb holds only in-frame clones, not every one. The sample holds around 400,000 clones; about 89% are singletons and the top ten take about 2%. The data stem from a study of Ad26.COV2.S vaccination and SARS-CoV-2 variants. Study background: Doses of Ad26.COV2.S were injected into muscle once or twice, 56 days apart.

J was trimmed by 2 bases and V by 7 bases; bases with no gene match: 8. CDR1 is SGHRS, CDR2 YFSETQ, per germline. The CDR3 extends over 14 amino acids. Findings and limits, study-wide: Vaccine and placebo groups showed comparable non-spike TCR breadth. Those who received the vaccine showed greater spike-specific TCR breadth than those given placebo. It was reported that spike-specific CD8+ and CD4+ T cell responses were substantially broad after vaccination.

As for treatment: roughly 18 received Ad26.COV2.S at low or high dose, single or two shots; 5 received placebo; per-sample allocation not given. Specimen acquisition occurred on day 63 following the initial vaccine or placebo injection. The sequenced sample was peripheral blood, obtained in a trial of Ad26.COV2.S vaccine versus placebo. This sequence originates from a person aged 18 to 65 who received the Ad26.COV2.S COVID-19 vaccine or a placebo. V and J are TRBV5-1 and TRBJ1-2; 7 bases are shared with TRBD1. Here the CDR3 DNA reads TGCGCCAGCGGAGAGGGACAGACCAACTATGGCTACACCTTC. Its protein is CASGEGQTNYGYTF.